The 6 T cell receptor beta chains reported below all come from one sample, sequenced in a study of blood T cell repertoires in COVID-19. The data were produced by immunoSEQ multiplex PCR, yet TCRdb's version contains in-frame clones alone and is incomplete. Altogether 200,000 to 250,000 clones are present, more than 70% being singletons, with the ten largest covering 4.3%. Material for sequencing was PBMCs or T cells enriched from blood (not recorded which). The receptors stem from a man in his thirties or forties with acute COVID-19.

The chain employs TRBV4-1 and TRBJ1-4, with TRBD1 identical over 7 bases. This CDR3 comprises 15 residues. V lost 0 bases to trimming and J lost 6 bases; unmatched junction nucleotides: 4. Germline loops: CDR1 MGHRA, CDR2 YSYEKL. DNA of the CDR3: TGCGCCAGCAGCCAAGATCGACAGGGTGATGAAAAACTGTTTTTT. Translated, it gives CASSQDRQGDEKLFF.

The genes are TRBV9 and TRBJ2-3, with 8 bases aligning to TRBD2. Germline CDR1 is SGDLS and CDR2 is YYNGEE. The CDR3 runs 12 residues. Trimming took 7 bases from V and 5 from J; bases not matched to a gene: 3. Written as DNA, the CDR3 is TGTGCCAGCGGGGCGGGGGGAGATACGCAGTATTTT. It encodes CASGAGGDTQYF.

The rearrangement uses TRBV11-1 and TRBJ1-2, with 10 bases fitting TRBD1. Germline CDR1 reads SGHAT; CDR2 reads FQDESV (reference sequence). The V gene end was trimmed by 4 bases and the J gene end by 6 bases; junction bases not matched to a gene: 2. This CDR3 has 13 residues. CDR3 sequence (DNA): TGTGCCAGCAGCTGGGGACAGGGGAATGGCTACACCTTC. Encoded protein: CASSWGQGNGYTF.

The gene calls are TRBV29-1 and TRBJ1-2, with 11 bases aligning to TRBD1. The V and J ends lost 3 bases and 3 bases, in that order; junction bases with no gene match: 3. CDR3 length: 14 residues. Germline V gene sequence: CDR1 SQVTM, CDR2 ANQGSEA. CDR3 loop: CSVEGQGDHYGYTF. CDR3 sequence (DNA): TGCAGCGTTGAGGGACAGGGGGATCACTATGGCTACACCTTC.

This clone is a singleton in its sample. V and J are TRBV19 and TRBJ1-2; the D gene is possibly TRBD1 (6 bases). The CDR3 spans 13 residues. The germline V gene has CDR1 LNHDA and CDR2 SQIVND (reference sequence). The V gene lost 7 bases and the J gene lost 8 bases, with 17 bases spanning the gap. The chain's CDR3 is CASTPQGKGGYTF. The CDR3 nucleotides are TGTGCCAGTACACCCCAGGGGAAGGGGGGCTACACCTTC.

This chain connects TRBV5-6 to TRBJ1-1, with D hard to call. The CDR3 contains 13 residues. Per the germline V gene, CDR1 is SGHDT and CDR2 is YYEEEE. Trimming removed 7 bases from V and 4 bases from J, with 14 bases in between. CDR3 bases: TGTGCCAGCGCCCTAGGAGTGGGCACTGAAGCTTTCTTT. Protein: CASALGVGTEAFF. Supplemented by reference TRBV5-6 and TRBJ1-1, the full variable domain reads DAGVTQSPTHLIKTRGQQVTLRCSPKSGHDTVSWYQQALGQGPQFIFQYYEEEERQRGNFPDRFSGHQFPNYSSELNVNALLLGDSALYLCASALGVGTEAFFGQGTRLTVV.